This T cell receptor (beta chain) was retrieved from a study of blood T cell repertoires in COVID-19. Study in general: Material from acute and convalescent COVID-19 was sourced from the United States, Italy and Spain.

Authors' data handling: Estimated nucleated cell counts came from reference gene primer amplification. TCRdb keeps only in-frame clones here, not all; method: immunoSEQ multiplex PCR. V and J calls and clone size come straight from that table; D and trimming were deduced from the DNA. The sample lists 130,000 or so clones; roughly 82% were seen once. V was clipped by 5 bases and J by 7 bases; unmatched bases: 6. This CDR3 comprises 14 residues. Per the germline V gene, CDR1 is SEHNR and CDR2 is FQNEAQ (reference sequence). V usage is TRBV7-9 and J usage is TRBJ2-2, with 8 nucleotides matching TRBD1. This receptor was obtained from a human donor in a cohort sampled during active COVID-19. The sequencing sample was made of peripheral blood. The CDR3 here is CASSKDRAGGELFF. The CDR3 DNA sequence: TGTGCCAGCAGCAAGGACAGGGCAGGCGGGGAGCTGTTTTTT.